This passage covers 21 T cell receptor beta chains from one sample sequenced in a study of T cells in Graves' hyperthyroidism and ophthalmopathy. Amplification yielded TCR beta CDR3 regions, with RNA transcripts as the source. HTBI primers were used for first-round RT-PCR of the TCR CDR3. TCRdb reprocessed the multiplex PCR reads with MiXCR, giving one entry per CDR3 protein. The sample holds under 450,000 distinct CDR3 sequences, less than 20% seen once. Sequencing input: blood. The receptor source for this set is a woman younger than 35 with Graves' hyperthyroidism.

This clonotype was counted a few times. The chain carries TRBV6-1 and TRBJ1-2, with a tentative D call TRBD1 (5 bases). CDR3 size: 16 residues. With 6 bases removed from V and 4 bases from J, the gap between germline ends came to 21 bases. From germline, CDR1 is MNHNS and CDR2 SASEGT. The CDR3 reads CASSPRGRDGVYGYTF. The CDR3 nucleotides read TGTGCCAGCAGCCCTCGGGGGAGGGATGGAGTCTATGGCTACACCTTC.

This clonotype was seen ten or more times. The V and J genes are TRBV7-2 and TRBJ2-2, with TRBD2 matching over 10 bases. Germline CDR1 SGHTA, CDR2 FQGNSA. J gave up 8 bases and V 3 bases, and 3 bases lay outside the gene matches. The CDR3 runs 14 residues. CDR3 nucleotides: TGTGCCAGCAGCTTCTCACTAGCGGGGGGGGAGCTGTTTTTT. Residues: CASSFSLAGGELFF.

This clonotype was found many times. CDR3 nucleotides: TGTGCCAGCAGTTACCCCCGGGACAGACAGAACACTGAAGCTTTCTTT. Its protein product is CASSYPRDRQNTEAFF. V gene TRBV6-2 or TRBV6-3 combines with J gene TRBJ1-1; 7 bases are shared with TRBD1. Germline V lookup: CDR1 MNHEY, CDR2 SVGEGT. This CDR3 region has 16 residues. V was clipped by 2 bases and J by 1 base; unmatched bases: 7.

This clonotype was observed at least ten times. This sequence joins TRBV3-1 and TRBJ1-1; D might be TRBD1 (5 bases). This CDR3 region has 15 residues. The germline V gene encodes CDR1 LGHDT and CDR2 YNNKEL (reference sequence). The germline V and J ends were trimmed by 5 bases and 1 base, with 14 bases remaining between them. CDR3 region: CASSGGPQGNTEAFF. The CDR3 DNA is TGTGCCAGCAGCGGAGGACCCCAGGGGAACACTGAAGCTTTCTTT.

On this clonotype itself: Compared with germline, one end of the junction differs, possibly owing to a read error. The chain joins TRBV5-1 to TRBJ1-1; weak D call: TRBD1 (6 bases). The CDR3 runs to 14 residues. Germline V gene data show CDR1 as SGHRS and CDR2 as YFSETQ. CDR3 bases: TGCACCAGCAGACCGGGGGCTGCGAACACTGAAGCTTTCTTT. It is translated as CTSRPGAANTEAFF.

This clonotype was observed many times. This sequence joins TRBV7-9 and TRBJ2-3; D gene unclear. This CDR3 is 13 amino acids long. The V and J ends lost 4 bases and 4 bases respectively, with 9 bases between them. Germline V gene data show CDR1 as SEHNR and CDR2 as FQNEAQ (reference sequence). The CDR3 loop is CASSSGRPDTQYF. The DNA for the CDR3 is TGTGCCAGCAGCTCGGGTAGACCAGATACGCAGTATTTT.

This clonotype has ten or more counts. The CDR3 DNA is TGTGCCAGCACCATTAGCGGGAAGAACACAGATACGCAGTATTTT. Its translation: CASTISGKNTDTQYF. The chain couples TRBV28 to TRBJ2-3; TRBD2 matches 8 bases. V lost 7 bases, J lost 2 bases, and 8 bases stayed unmatched. CDR1 MDHEN and CDR2 SYDVKM come from the germline V gene. The CDR3 is made up of 15 amino acids.

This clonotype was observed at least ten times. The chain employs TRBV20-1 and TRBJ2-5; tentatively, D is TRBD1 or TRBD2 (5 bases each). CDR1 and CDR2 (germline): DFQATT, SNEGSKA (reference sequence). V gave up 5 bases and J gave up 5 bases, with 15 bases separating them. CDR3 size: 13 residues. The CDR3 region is CSALPPEGETQYF. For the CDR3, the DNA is TGCAGTGCTCTACCGCCTGAGGGGGAGACCCAGTACTTC.

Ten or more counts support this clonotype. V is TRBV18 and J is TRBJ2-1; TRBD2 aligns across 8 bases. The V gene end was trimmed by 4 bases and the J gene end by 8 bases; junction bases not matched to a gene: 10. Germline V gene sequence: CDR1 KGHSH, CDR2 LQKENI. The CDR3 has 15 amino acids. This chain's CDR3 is CASSQPGLGPHEQFF. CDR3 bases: TGTGCCAGCTCACAGCCGGGACTAGGCCCCCATGAGCAGTTCTTC.

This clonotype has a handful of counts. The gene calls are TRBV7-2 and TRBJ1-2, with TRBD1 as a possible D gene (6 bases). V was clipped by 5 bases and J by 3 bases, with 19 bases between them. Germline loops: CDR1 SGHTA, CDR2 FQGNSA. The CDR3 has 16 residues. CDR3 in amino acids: CASSPTRARGHYGYTF. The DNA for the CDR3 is TGTGCCAGCAGCCCAACGCGTGCCAGGGGTCACTATGGCTACACCTTC.

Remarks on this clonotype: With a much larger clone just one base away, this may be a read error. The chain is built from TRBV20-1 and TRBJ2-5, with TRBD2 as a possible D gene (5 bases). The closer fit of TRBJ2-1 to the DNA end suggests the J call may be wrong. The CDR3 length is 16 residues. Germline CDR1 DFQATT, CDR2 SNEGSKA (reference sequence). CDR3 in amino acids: CSARVLGGHDRETQFF. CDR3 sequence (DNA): TGCAGTGCTAGAGTGCTTGGAGGCCACGACCGAGAGACCCAGTTCTTC.

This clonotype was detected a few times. CDR3 in DNA: TGTGCCACCAGCCTGGCAGGGAGTCAGCCCCAGCATTTT. This encodes CATSLAGSQPQHF. The chain joins TRBV15 to TRBJ1-5, with D maybe TRBD1 (5 bases). Germline CDR1 LNHNV, CDR2 YYDKDF (reference sequence). V lost 5 bases to trimming and J lost 6 bases, with 11 bases between them. The CDR3 has 13 residues.

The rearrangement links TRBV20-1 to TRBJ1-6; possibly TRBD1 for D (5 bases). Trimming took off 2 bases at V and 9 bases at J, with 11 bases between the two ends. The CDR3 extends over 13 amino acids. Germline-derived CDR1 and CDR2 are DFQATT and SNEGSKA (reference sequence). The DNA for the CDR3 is TGCAGTGCTAGAAAAGGGGATGGTTCACCCCTCCACTTT. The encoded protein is CSARKGDGSPLHF.

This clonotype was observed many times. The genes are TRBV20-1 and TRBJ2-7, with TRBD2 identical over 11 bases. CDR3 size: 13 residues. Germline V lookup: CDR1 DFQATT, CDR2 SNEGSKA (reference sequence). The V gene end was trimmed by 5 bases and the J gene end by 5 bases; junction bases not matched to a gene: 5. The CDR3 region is CSAVTSGAHEQYF. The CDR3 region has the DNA TGCAGTGCTGTGACTAGCGGGGCCCACGAGCAGTACTTC.

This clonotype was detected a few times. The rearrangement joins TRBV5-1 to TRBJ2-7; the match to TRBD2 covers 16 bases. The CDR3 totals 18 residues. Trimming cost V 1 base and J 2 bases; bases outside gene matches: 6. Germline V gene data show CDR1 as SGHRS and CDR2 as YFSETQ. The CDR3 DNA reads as TGCGCCAGCAGCTTGTTGCCGGGACTAGCGGGAGGGCCCTACGAGCAGTACTTC. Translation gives CASSLLPGLAGGPYEQYF.

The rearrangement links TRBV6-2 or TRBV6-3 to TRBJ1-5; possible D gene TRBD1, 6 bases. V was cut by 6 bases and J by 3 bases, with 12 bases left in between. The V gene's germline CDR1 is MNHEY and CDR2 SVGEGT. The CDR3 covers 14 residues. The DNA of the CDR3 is TGTGCCAGCAGCTCCCAGGGGAACAATCAGCCCCAGCATTTT. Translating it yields CASSSQGNNQPQHF.

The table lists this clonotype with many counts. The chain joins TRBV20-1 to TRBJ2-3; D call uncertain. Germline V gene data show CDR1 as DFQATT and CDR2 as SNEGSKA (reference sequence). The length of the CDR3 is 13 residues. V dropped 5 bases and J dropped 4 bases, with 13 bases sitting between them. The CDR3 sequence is CSADPGRADTQYF. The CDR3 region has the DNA TGCAGTGCTGATCCTGGGCGAGCAGATACGCAGTATTTT.

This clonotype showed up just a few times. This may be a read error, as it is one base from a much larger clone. The chain's CDR3 is CASSPSGRLPDTQYF. The DNA for the CDR3 is TGCGCCAGCAGCCCTAGCGGGAGGCTTCCGGATACGCAGTATTTT. The V and J genes are TRBV5-1 and TRBJ2-3; 11 bases agree with TRBD2. Losses at the gene ends were 4 bases for V and 6 bases for J; bases not matched to a gene: 7. The germline V gene encodes CDR1 SGHRS and CDR2 YFSETQ. The CDR3 length is 15 residues.

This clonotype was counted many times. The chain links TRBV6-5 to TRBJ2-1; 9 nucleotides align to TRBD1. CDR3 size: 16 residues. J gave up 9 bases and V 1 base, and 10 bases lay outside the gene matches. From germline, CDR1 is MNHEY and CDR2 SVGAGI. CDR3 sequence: CASSYWGGTGSPEQFF. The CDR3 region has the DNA TGTGCCAGCAGTTACTGGGGTGGGACAGGGTCCCCTGAGCAGTTCTTC.

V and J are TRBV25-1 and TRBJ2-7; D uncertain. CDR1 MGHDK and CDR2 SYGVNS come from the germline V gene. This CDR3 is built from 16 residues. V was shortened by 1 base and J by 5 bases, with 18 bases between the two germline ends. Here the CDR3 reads CASSESAFGSRDEQYF. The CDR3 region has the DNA TGTGCCAGCAGTGAATCTGCGTTTGGAAGCCGGGACGAGCAGTACTTC.

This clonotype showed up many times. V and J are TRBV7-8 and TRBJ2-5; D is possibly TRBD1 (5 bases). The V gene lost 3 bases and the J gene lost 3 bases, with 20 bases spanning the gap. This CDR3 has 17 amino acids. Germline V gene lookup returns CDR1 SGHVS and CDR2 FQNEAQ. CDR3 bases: TGTGCCAGCAGCTTTCTGACAGCCGTAGGGGTCGAAGAGACCCAGTACTTC. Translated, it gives CASSFLTAVGVEETQYF.